This TCR beta chain is drawn from a study of T cells in Graves' hyperthyroidism and ophthalmopathy. Trimming removed 4 bases from V and 7 bases from J; junction bases left unmatched: 9. The CDR3 spans 15 residues. Germline CDR1 SEHNR, CDR2 FQNEAQ (reference sequence). RNA transcripts provided the source from which TCR beta CDR3 regions were amplified. A first-round RT-PCR of the TCR CDR3 used the HTBI primer set. TCRdb re-derived calls from the multiplex PCR reads in MiXCR, one entry per CDR3 protein. Here the sample spans a few hundred thousand distinct CDR3 sequences, more than 12% being singletons.

The source material was blood. This receptor was identified in a woman younger than 45 with Graves' hyperthyroidism. This chain links TRBV7-9 with TRBJ2-7; TRBD1 matches at 11 bases. CDR3 sequence (DNA): TGTGCCAGCAGCTCGGCGGGACAGGGGGTGGGAGAGCAGTACTTC. It translates to CASSSAGQGVGEQYF.